This T cell receptor beta chain is drawn from a study of T cell responses to AZD1222 COVID-19 vaccine. Study-level background: Second-dose groups at about 4 or about 12 weeks were pooled. Study observations and caveats: Nearly half of spike-specific TCRs reportedly go after variant regions that carry no mutations. Spike-specific TCR breadth and depth both grew after two AZD1222 doses.

CDR3 length equals 13 residues. Trimming removed 4 bases at V and 6 bases at J, with 9 bases between. Germline V lookup: CDR1 LGHDT, CDR2 YNNKEL (reference sequence). Notes on this clone: What it recognizes is unknown.

Produced via immunoSEQ multiplex PCR; TCRdb's table is partial and in-frame only. The data show about 150,000 clones, more than 85% seen once. This rearrangement joins TRBV3-1 (or the pseudogene TRBV3-2) to TRBJ1-4; D gene uncertain. The clonotype was recovered from an adult in good health. The source material was peripheral blood, sampled on day 0 of AZD1222 vaccination. CDR3 sequence (DNA): TGTGCCAGCAGCCCGAGCACCCATGAAAAACTGTTTTTT. This codes for CASSPSTHEKLFF.